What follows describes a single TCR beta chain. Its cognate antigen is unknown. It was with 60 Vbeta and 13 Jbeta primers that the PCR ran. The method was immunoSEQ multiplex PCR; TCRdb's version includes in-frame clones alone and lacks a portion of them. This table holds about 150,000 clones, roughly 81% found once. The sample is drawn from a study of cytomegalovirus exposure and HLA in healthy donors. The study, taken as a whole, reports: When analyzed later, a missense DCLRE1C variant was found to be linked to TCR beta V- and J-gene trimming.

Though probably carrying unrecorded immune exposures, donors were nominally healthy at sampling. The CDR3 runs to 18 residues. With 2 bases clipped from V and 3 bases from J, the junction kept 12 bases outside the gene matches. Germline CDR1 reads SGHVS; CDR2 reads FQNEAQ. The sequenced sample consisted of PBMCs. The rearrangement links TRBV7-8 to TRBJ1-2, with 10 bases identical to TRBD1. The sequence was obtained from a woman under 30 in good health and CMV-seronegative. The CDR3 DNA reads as TGTGCCAGCAGCTTATACGCAGCCTCCGGGACAGGGGACTATGGCTACACCTTC. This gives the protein CASSLYAASGTGDYGYTF.